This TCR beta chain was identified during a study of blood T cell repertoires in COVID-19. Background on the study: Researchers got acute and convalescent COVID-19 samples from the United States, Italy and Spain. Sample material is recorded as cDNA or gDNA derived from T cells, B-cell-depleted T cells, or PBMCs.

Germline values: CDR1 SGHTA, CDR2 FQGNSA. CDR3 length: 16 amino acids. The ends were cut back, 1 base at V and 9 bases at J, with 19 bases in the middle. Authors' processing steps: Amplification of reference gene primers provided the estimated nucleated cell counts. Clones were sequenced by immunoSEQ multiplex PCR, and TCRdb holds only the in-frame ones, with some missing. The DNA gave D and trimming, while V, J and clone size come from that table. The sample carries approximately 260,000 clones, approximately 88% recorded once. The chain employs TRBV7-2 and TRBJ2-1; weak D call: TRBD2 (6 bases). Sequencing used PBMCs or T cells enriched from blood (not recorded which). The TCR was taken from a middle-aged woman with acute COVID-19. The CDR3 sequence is CASSLGEDGSLLEQFF. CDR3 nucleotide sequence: TGTGCCAGCAGCTTAGGGGAGGACGGGAGCCTCCTTGAGCAGTTCTTC. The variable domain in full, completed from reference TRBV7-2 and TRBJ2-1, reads GAGVSQSPSNKVTEKGKDVELRCDPISGHTALYWYRQSLGQGLEFLIYFQGNSAPDKSGLPSDRFSAERTGGSVSTLTIQRTQQEDSAVYLCASSLGEDGSLLEQFFGPGTRLTVL.